This TCR beta chain was retrieved from a study of T-cell reconstitution after alpha-beta-depleted transplantation in children. General study findings and limits: At one year after transplant, newly produced T cells mostly accounted for T-cell counts and diversity. The high TCRbeta diversity at day 60 in some patients came from surviving recipient T cells and thymic progenitors. Reportedly, alpha-beta T cells present about two months post-transplant originated from several hundred expanded clones of graft origin.

As regards this clonotype: Its target is unknown.

Unique molecular identifiers were incorporated into the prepared TCRbeta library. One entry per CDR3 protein, called by TCRdb with MiXCR from the PCR reads. The table includes approximately 980,000 distinct CDR3 sequences, less than 30% detected once. This sample comprised PBMCs, mostly from graft donor cells, obtained 360 days after TCRalphabeta/CD19-depleted stem cell transplant. The sequence was obtained from a boy under three years old who had a stem cell transplant for SCID, so the T cells may come from the graft donor.

The CDR3 nucleotides read TGTGCCAGCACGGGGGGCGGTAAAACCGGGGAGCTGTTTTTT. Translating it yields CASTGGGKTGELFF. V is TRBV12-3 or TRBV12-4 and J is TRBJ2-2; D is possibly TRBD2 (7 bases). The CDR3 sequence is 14 residues long. Deletions cut 7 bases from V and 5 bases from J, with 14 bases between.